What follows are 22 T cell receptor beta chains derived from one specimen sequenced in a study of blood T cell repertoires in COVID-19. Profiling relied on immunoSEQ multiplex PCR, and the TCRdb table lists in-frame clones only, not all of them. Of more than 65,000 clones detected, approximately 89% appear once; the ten largest clones hold 8.5%. What was sequenced was peripheral blood. Every receptor here comes from a human donor in a cohort sampled during active COVID-19.

The rearrangement links TRBV7-9 to TRBJ2-7; a possible D gene is TRBD1 (5 bases). V gave up 6 bases and J gave up 1 base, with 19 bases separating them. This CDR3 comprises 16 residues. The germline gives CDR1 SEHNR, CDR2 FQNEAQ (reference sequence). The chain's CDR3 is CASRTLPDRKSYEQYF. The CDR3 nucleotides are TGTGCCAGCAGGACCTTACCTGACAGAAAATCCTACGAGCAGTACTTC. Using reference TRBV7-9 and TRBJ2-7 for the parts outside the CDR3, the full variable domain is DTGVSQNPRHKITKRGQNVTFRCDPISEHNRLYWYRQTLGQGPEFLTYFQNEAQLEKSRLLSDRFSAERPKGSFSTLEIQRTEQGDSAMYLCASRTLPDRKSYEQYFGPGTRLTVT.

The chain uses TRBV2 and TRBJ2-7, with a weak D call TRBD1 (6 bases). The V end lost 3 bases, the J end lost 4 bases, and 13 bases lay between the germline ends. Germline lookup yields CDR1 SNHLY and CDR2 FYNNEI. This CDR3 contains 14 residues. The CDR3 DNA follows: TGTGCCAGCAGTGACCCGGGACAACCATACGAGCAGTACTTC. Translation: CASSDPGQPYEQYF.

This chain uses TRBV6-5 with TRBJ1-1; D unresolved. Between the trimmed V and J ends, which lost 2 bases and 2 bases, there was a span of 9 bases. From germline, CDR1 is MNHEY and CDR2 SVGAGI. CDR3 size: 14 residues. The CDR3, as DNA: TGTGCCAGCAGTTACCACCCAGGAAACACTGAAGCTTTCTTT. Amino acids: CASSYHPGNTEAFF.

This chain connects TRBV5-4 to TRBJ1-2; TRBD1 agrees at 10 bases. The germline CDR1 and CDR2 sequences are SGHNT and YYREEE (reference sequence). J lost 4 bases, V lost 1 base, and 13 bases had no gene match. The CDR3 is made up of 18 amino acids. Here the CDR3 DNA reads TGTGCCAGCAGCTTGAGTCCGACAGGGGGCCTTAAACCCTATGGCTACACCTTC. Translated: CASSLSPTGGLKPYGYTF.

V usage is TRBV12-3 or TRBV12-4 and J usage is TRBJ1-2; TRBD1 matches 7 bases. The length of the CDR3 is 11 residues. V trimming: 4 bases; J trimming: 8 bases; junction bases outside the gene matches: 1. The CDR3: CASSWGQGYTF. The CDR3 bases are TGTGCCAGCAGTTGGGGACAGGGCTACACCTTC.

This chain links TRBV11-2 with TRBJ2-7; 8 nucleotides align to TRBD1. The CDR3 consists of 14 residues. Germline CDR1 is SGHAT and CDR2 is FQNNGV. Trimming removed 1 base from V and 5 bases from J; junction bases left unmatched: 4. The CDR3 region has the DNA TGTGCCAGCAGCTTAGGGGCAGGGGGCCACGAGCAGTACTTC. Its protein is CASSLGAGGHEQYF.

The CDR3, as DNA: TGTGCCAGCTGCCTGACAGGGTTGTCTAACTATGGCTACACCTTC. As protein: CASCLTGLSNYGYTF. The V and J genes are TRBV27 and TRBJ1-2; 7 nucleotides match TRBD1. V dropped 8 bases and J dropped 0; count of bases not matched to a gene: 9. The CDR3 length is 15 residues. The germline V gene encodes CDR1 MNHEY and CDR2 SMNVEV (reference sequence).

This rearrangement joins TRBV27 to TRBJ2-5; D unclear. The CDR3 extends over 13 amino acids. Germline CDR1 MNHEY, CDR2 SMNVEV (reference sequence). Between the trimmed V and J ends, which lost 5 bases and 5 bases, there was a span of 12 bases. Written as DNA, the CDR3 is TGTGCCAGCAGTCTAATGGGCCTGGAGACCCAGTACTTC. As protein: CASSLMGLETQYF.

The rearrangement links TRBV9 to TRBJ1-1; the D is unclear. CDR3 length: 15 residues. Germline V gene data show CDR1 as SGDLS and CDR2 as YYNGEE. The ends were cut back, 2 bases at V and 0 bases at J, with 11 bases in the middle. CDR3 sequence: CASSVVRGVNTEAFF. The CDR3 nucleotides are TGTGCCAGCAGCGTCGTTAGAGGAGTGAACACTGAAGCTTTCTTT.

The CDR3 loop reads CASSFGGYQPQHF. CDR3 DNA: TGTGCCAGCAGTTTTGGAGGGTATCAGCCCCAGCATTTT. This chain connects TRBV12-3 or TRBV12-4 to TRBJ1-5; D not resolved. The CDR3 covers 13 residues. The germline V and J ends were trimmed by 3 bases and 5 bases, with 8 bases remaining between them.

The gene calls are TRBV7-3 and TRBJ2-7; TRBD2 might be the D (5 bases). The germline V gene has CDR1 SGHTA and CDR2 FQGTGA. Trimming took 5 bases from V and 2 from J, leaving 10 bases between them. There are 13 residues in the CDR3. CDR3 residues: CASSPTSTYEQYF. The DNA of the CDR3 is TGTGCCAGCAGCCCAACTAGTACCTACGAGCAGTACTTC.

This chain links TRBV18 with TRBJ2-7, with TRBD1 as a possible D gene (6 bases). Per the germline V gene, CDR1 is KGHSH and CDR2 is LQKENI. The V end was cut by 0 bases, the J end by 2 bases, with 14 bases between. The CDR3 loop spans 16 amino acids. The CDR3 sequence is CASSPPMGQGTYEQYF. CDR3 in DNA: TGTGCCAGCTCACCACCGATGGGGCAGGGGACCTACGAGCAGTACTTC.

The table lists this clone with a count of one. The rearrangement links TRBV30 to TRBJ2-3; possible D gene TRBD1, 5 bases. Germline CDR1 reads GTSNPN; CDR2 reads SVGIG (reference sequence). The V end was cut by 2 bases, the J end by 4 bases, with 13 bases between. The CDR3 is made up of 14 amino acids. The CDR3 is CAWSKGQGADTQYF. CDR3 DNA: TGTGCCTGGAGTAAAGGTCAGGGCGCAGATACGCAGTATTTT.

V is TRBV27 and J is TRBJ1-2, with D possibly TRBD1 on 5 matching bases. CDR3 length: 11 residues. Trimming removed 8 bases from V and 6 bases from J, with 10 bases in between. Germline V gene lookup returns CDR1 MNHEY and CDR2 SMNVEV (reference sequence). The CDR3: CASLGGNGYTF. The CDR3 DNA sequence: TGTGCCAGCCTGGGGGGTAATGGCTACACCTTC.

The CDR3 reads CASGLVRQGGRYEQYF. CDR3 sequence (DNA): TGTGCTAGTGGTTTGGTACGACAGGGGGGACGCTACGAGCAGTACTTC. The chain links TRBV12-5 to TRBJ2-7; 9 bases are a match to TRBD1. V lost 0 bases and J lost 3; bases outside the gene matches: 6. The CDR3 has 16 residues. Germline CDR1 LGHNT, CDR2 FRNRAP.

V usage is TRBV13 and J usage is TRBJ1-2; D possibly corresponds to TRBD1 (5 bases). Trimming removed 0 bases at V and 3 bases at J, with 20 bases between. Germline V gene data show CDR1 as PRHDT and CDR2 as FYEKMQ (reference sequence). There are 18 residues in the CDR3. CDR3 sequence (DNA): TGTGCCAGCAGCTTAGGCCGAAGCAGGGCCCTTAGGGACTATGGCTACACCTTC. Amino acids: CASSLGRSRALRDYGYTF.

CDR3 protein: CASSKAPLRSPLHF. The CDR3 nucleotides are TGTGCCAGCAGCAAAGCGCCTCTCCGGTCACCCCTCCACTTT. This rearrangement joins TRBV21-1 to TRBJ1-6. TRBV21-1 constitutes a pseudogene. CDR3 length: 14 amino acids.

This rearrangement joins TRBV14 to TRBJ2-7, with 10 bases identical to TRBD2. Germline CDR1 and CDR2: SGHDN and FVKESK. The CDR3 is 17 residues long. V lost 1 base, J lost 3 bases, and 9 bases stayed unmatched. The DNA of the CDR3 is TGTGCCAGCAGCCAAGGACTAGCGGGCGAAACCGACTACGAGCAGTACTTC. This encodes CASSQGLAGETDYEQYF.

This clone came up a few times. The genes are TRBV9 and TRBJ1-2; TRBD1 is a possible D gene (6 bases). Germline loops: CDR1 SGDLS, CDR2 YYNGEE. V was trimmed by 3 bases and J by 5 bases, leaving 14 bases between them. This CDR3 spans 14 amino acids. CDR3 region: CASSDSTGRYGYTF. The CDR3 DNA reads as TGTGCCAGCAGCGATAGTACAGGGCGGTATGGCTACACCTTC.

CDR3: CASSSSSSTGGYEQYF. In DNA, the CDR3 is TGTGCCAGCAGCTCGTCCTCCTCTACTGGGGGGTACGAGCAGTACTTC. This chain connects TRBV11-2 to TRBJ2-7; D perhaps matches TRBD2 (6 bases). V lost 4 bases and J lost 4, with 20 bases in between. The V gene's germline CDR1 is SGHAT and CDR2 FQNNGV. This CDR3 has 16 residues.

This chain uses TRBV5-1 with TRBJ2-3, with 9 bases lining up with TRBD1. The germline gives CDR1 SGHRS, CDR2 YFSETQ. This CDR3 region has 15 residues. Unmatched junction bases numbered 5, after V lost 4 bases and J lost 2 bases. This CDR3 reads CASSPDRGDTDTQYF. Here the CDR3 DNA reads TGCGCCAGCAGCCCGGACAGGGGCGACACAGATACGCAGTATTTT.

CDR3 bases: TGTGCCAGCAGCTTCGCATTATCCGGGACAATGACCTACGAGCAGTACTTC. This codes for CASSFALSGTMTYEQYF. V is TRBV7-8 and J is TRBJ2-7, with a tentative D call TRBD1 (6 bases). Germline lookup yields CDR1 SGHVS and CDR2 FQNEAQ. There are 17 residues in the CDR3. The V end was cut by 3 bases, the J end by 2 bases, with 20 bases between.